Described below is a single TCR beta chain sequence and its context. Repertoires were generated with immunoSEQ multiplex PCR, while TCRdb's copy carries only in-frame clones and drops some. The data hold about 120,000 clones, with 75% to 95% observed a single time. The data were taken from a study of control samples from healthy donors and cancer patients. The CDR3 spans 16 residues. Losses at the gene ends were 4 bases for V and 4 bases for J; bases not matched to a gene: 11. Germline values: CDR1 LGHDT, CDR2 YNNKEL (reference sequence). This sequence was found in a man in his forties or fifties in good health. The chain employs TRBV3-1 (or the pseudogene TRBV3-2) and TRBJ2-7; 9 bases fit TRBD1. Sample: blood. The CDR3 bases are TGTGCCAGCAGCCCAATACCGGGACAGGGTTCGTACGAGCAGTACTTC. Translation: CASSPIPGQGSYEQYF.